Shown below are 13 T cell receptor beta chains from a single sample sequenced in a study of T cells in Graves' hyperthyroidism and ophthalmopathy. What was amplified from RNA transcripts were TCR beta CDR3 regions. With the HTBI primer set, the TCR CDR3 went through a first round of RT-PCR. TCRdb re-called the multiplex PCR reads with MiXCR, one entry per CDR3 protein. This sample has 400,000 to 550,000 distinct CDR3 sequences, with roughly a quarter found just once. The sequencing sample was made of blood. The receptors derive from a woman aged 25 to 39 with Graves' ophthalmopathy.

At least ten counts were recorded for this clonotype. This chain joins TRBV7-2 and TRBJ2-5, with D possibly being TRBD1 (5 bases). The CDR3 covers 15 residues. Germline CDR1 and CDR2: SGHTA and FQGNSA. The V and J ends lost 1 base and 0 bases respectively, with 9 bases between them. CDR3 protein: CASSLESGYQETQYF. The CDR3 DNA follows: TGTGCCAGCAGCTTAGAGTCAGGGTACCAAGAGACCCAGTACTTC.

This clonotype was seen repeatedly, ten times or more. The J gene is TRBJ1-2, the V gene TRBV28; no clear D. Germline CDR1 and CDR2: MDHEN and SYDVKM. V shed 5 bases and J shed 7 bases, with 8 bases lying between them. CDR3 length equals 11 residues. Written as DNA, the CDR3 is TGTGCCAGCAGTGCGAGAATTGGCTACACCTTC. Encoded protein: CASSARIGYTF.

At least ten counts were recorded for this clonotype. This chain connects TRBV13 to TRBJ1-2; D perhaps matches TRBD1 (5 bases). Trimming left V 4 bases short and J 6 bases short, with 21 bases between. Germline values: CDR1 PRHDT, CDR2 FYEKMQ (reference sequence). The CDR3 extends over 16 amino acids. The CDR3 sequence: CASSSHSGAGANGYTF. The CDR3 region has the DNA TGTGCCAGCAGCTCACATTCCGGGGCCGGAGCAAATGGCTACACCTTC.

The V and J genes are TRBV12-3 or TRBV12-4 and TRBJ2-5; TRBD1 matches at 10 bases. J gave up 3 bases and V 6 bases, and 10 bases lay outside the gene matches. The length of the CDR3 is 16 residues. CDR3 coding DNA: TGTGCCAGCAGACAATCCGGGACAGGGGAAAAAGAGACCCAGTACTTC. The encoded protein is CASRQSGTGEKETQYF.

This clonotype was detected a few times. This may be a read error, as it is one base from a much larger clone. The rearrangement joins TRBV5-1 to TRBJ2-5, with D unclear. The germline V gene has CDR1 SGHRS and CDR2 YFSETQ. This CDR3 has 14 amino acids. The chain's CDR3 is CASSLGATQETKYF. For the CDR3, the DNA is TGCGCCAGCAGCTTGGGGGCAACCCAAGAGACCAAGTACTTC. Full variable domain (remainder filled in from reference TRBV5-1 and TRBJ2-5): KAGVTQTPRYLIKTRGQQVTLSCSPISGHRSVSWYQQTPGQGLQFLFEYFSETQRNKGNFPGRFSGRQFSNSRSEMNVSTLELGDSALYLCASSLGATQETKYFGPGTRLLVL.

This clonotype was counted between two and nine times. CDR3 residues: CSAMWSSGVKQYF. The CDR3, as DNA: TGCAGTGCTATGTGGTCTAGCGGAGTTAAGCAGTACTTC. The genes are TRBV20-1 and TRBJ2-7; TRBD2 agrees at 7 bases. CDR3 length: 13 amino acids. The trim removed 4 bases at V and 8 bases at J, leaving 11 bases unmatched. Germline CDR1 DFQATT, CDR2 SNEGSKA (reference sequence).

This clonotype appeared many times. The CDR3 DNA sequence: TGTGCCACCCAGAGGACAGGGGGTAACTATGGCTACACCTTC. It specifies CATQRTGGNYGYTF. The chain uses TRBV19 and TRBJ1-2; 10 bases line up with TRBD1. Per germline, CDR1 LNHDA and CDR2 SQIVND (reference sequence). This CDR3 has 14 residues. J gave up 1 base and V 10 bases, and 6 bases lay outside the gene matches.

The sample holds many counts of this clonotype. The DNA for the CDR3 is TGTGCCAGCACCCTGGACAGGGCGATTAGGGAGACCCAGTACTTC. Residues: CASTLDRAIRETQYF. The chain uses TRBV12-3 or TRBV12-4 and TRBJ2-5, with 8 bases matching TRBD1. The CDR3 is 15 amino acids. The J segment lost 5 bases and the V segment lost 7 bases, leaving 12 bases of the junction unmatched.

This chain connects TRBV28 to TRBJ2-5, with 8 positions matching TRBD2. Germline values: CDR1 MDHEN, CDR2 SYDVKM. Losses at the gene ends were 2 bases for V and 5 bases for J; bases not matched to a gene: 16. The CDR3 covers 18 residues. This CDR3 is CASSLVRGPSGGGETQYF. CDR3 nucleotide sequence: TGTGCCAGCAGTTTAGTTCGTGGCCCTTCGGGAGGGGGGGAGACCCAGTACTTC.

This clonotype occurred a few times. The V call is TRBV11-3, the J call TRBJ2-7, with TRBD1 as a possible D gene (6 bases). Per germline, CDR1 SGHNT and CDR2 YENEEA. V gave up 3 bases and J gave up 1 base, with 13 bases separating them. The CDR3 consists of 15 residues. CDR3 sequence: CASSLRQGQSYEQYF. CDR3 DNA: TGTGCCAGCAGCTTGCGACAAGGACAGTCCTACGAGCAGTACTTC.

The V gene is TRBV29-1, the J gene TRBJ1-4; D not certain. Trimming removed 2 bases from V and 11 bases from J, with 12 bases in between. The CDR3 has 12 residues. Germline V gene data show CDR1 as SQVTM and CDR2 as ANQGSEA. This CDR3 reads CSVESGVGKLFF. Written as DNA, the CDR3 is TGCAGCGTTGAAAGTGGGGTGGGTAAACTGTTTTTT. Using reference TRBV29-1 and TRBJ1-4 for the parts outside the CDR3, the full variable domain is SAVISQKPSRDICQRGTSLTIQCQVDSQVTMMFWYRQQPGQSLTLIATANQGSEATYESGFVIDKFPISRPNLTFSTLTVSNMSPEDSSIYLCSVESGVGKLFFGSGTQLSVL.

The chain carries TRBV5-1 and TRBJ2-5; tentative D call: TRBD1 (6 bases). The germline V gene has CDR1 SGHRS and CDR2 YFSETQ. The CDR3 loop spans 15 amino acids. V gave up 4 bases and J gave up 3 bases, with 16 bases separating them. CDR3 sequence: CASSQQTGAKETQYF. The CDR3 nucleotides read TGCGCCAGCAGCCAACAGACAGGAGCTAAAGAGACCCAGTACTTC.

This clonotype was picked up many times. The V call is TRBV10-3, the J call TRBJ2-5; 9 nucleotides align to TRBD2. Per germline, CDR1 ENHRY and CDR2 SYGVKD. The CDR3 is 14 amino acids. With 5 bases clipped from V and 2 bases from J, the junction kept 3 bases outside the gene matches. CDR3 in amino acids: CAISSLAGQETQYF. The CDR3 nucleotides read TGTGCCATCAGTTCCCTAGCGGGGCAAGAGACCCAGTACTTC.